This is a list of T cell receptor beta chains from one sample in a study of T cells in Graves' hyperthyroidism and ophthalmopathy. TCRdb re-derived calls from the multiplex PCR reads in MiXCR, one entry per CDR3 protein. The table shows more than 500,000 distinct CDR3 sequences, with roughly 15% occurring only once. The material sequenced was blood. These receptors all stem from a woman between 35 and 50 years old with Graves' hyperthyroidism. The CDR3 runs from the conserved cysteine through the conserved F or W. A D gene is named only where the DNA matches it firmly. Clone size is given for some rows only: seen once, a few or many times, or a class if the clone is expanded.

j_call d_call clone_size v_call cdr3_aa cdr3_nt
TRBJ1-2 - few TRBV20-1 CSARDEGVYGYTF TGCAGTGCTAGAGATGAAGGGGTCTATGGCTACACCTTC
TRBJ2-7 - - TRBV2 CASVLGTRNNEQYF TGTGCCAGCGTACTGGGGACCCGGAACAATGAGCAGTACTTC
TRBJ2-7 - many TRBV12-3/TRBV12-4 CASSYLVEAYEQYF TGTGCCAGCAGTTACCTGGTTGAGGCCTACGAGCAGTACTTC
TRBJ1-2 TRBD1 - TRBV7-9 CASSWGTGRLYGYTF TGTGCCAGCAGCTGGGGGACAGGGCGGCTCTATGGCTACACCTTC
TRBJ1-1 - many TRBV28 CASSNRAMNTEAFF TGTGCCAGCAGCAACAGGGCAATGAACACTGAAGCTTTCTTT
TRBJ1-1 TRBD1 many TRBV10-3 CAITRTGGVNTEAFF TGTGCCATCACCCGGACAGGGGGGGTGAACACTGAAGCTTTCTTT
TRBJ1-1 TRBD1 many TRBV3-1 CASSQDSRGGLFSEAFF TGTGCCAGCAGCCAAGATTCCAGGGGGGGTCTATTCTCTGAAGCTTTCTTT
TRBJ1-2 - many TRBV2 CASGTENYGYTF TGTGCCAGCGGAACGGAAAACTATGGCTACACCTTC
TRBJ1-1 - - TRBV20-1 CSATDGYGEAFF TGCAGTGCAACGGACGGATACGGTGAAGCTTTCTTT
TRBJ1-6 TRBD1 few TRBV11-3 CASSVTTGGYNSPPHF TGTGCCAGCAGCGTCACGACAGGGGGTTATAATTCACCCCCCCACTTT
TRBJ2-3 - few TRBV6-1 CASSLDWWDTQYF TGTGCCAGCAGTTTGGACTGGTGGGATACGCAGTATTTT
TRBJ2-7 TRBD2 many TRBV5-1 CASSPGLAGGLLEQYF TGCGCCAGCAGCCCTGGACTAGCGGGAGGGCTCCTCGAGCAGTACTTC
TRBJ2-7 TRBD2 many TRBV4-1 CASSQATGLADSYEQYF TGCGCCAGCAGCCAAGCTACCGGACTAGCGGATTCCTACGAGCAGTACTTC
TRBJ2-1 TRBD2 many TRBV11-2 CASSLSWREAYNEQFF TGTGCCAGCAGCCTCTCATGGCGGGAGGCCTACAATGAGCAGTTCTTC
TRBJ2-1 - - TRBV7-9 CASSLPDRNYNEQFF TGTGCCAGCAGCTTGCCCGACAGGAACTACAATGAGCAGTTCTTC